This TCR beta chain derives from a study of identical twins. TCRdb used MiXCR to reprocess the 5' RACE reads, holding one entry per CDR3 protein. This table holds around 1.7 million distinct CDR3 sequences, roughly a third found once. This TCR derives from a newborn girl in good health. Input material: cord blood.

Here the CDR3 reads CASSFKDYPTTDTQYF. The CDR3 region has the DNA TGCGCCAGCAGCTTCAAGGACTATCCTACCACAGATACGCAGTATTTT. This chain joins TRBV5-1 and TRBJ2-3; D may be TRBD2 (6 bases). Trimming removed 2 bases at V and 2 bases at J, with 15 bases between. CDR1 is SGHRS and CDR2 is YFSETQ in the germline V gene. The CDR3 is 16 amino acids.